The rows below give T cell receptor beta chains drawn from one sample of a study of cytomegalovirus exposure and HLA in healthy donors. Clones were read by immunoSEQ multiplex PCR, and TCRdb kept only the in-frame ones, dropping some. Here the sample spans 130,000 or so clones, 66% being singletons. Material for sequencing was PBMCs. The receptors stem from a man younger than 35 in good health and CMV-seronegative. Each CDR3 is given with its conserved first and last residue. D genes are given only for firm matches. Not every row has a clone size; where given, it reads once, few, many or a size class.

d_call j_call clone_size v_call cdr3_nt cdr3_aa
NA TRBJ2-2 NA TRBV27 TGTGCCAGCAGCCTCATAGACTCGGACGGGGAGCTGTTTTTT CASSLIDSDGELFF
NA TRBJ2-3 NA TRBV4-2 TGTGCCAGCAGCCCCGGGACTTCCCTAAGCACAGATACGCAGTATTTT CASSPGTSLSTDTQYF
TRBD1 TRBJ2-5 NA TRBV5-1 TGCGCCAGCAGCTTACCGGGACAGGGGATGTGGGAGCAGTACTTC CASSLPGQGMWEQYF
NA TRBJ1-1 NA TRBV28 TGTGCCAGCAGTACAGGACATCCGAACACTGAAGCTTTCTTT CASSTGHPNTEAFF
NA TRBJ2-7 NA TRBV23-1 TGCGCCAGCAGTCAATACAACTCCTACGAGCAGTACTTC CASSQYNSYEQYF
TRBD1 TRBJ1-1 NA TRBV9 TGTGCCAGCAGCAGAGGACAGGGGTCGATGATGAACACTGAAGCTTTCTTT CASSRGQGSMMNTEAFF
TRBD2 TRBJ2-3 few TRBV10-2 TGCGCCAGCAGTGAGACACGACTAGCGGGAGCACTCACAGATACGCAGTATTTT CASSETRLAGALTDTQYF
TRBD2 TRBJ2-2 few TRBV7-2 TGTGCCAGCAGCTTAGGACTAGCGTTTAACACCGGGGAGCTGTTTTTT CASSLGLAFNTGELFF
NA TRBJ1-2 NA TRBV5-1 TGCGCCAGCAGCTTGGCCACAGGGATAGACTATGGCTACACCTTC CASSLATGIDYGYTF
NA TRBJ2-4 NA TRBV7-9 TGTGCCAGCAGCGCACTAGACACCGGTCTTACTAGGAACATTCAGTACTTC CASSALDTGLTRNIQYF
TRBD1 TRBJ1-4 NA TRBV30 TGTGCCTGGAGAAACGGACAGGGTTTGAGTGAAAAACTGTTTTTT CAWRNGQGLSEKLFF
TRBD2 TRBJ2-1 few TRBV10-3 TGTGCCATCGGGACTAGCGGGGTCAGGGACAATGAGCAGTTCTTC CAIGTSGVRDNEQFF
TRBD2 TRBJ2-3 NA TRBV19 TGTGCCAGTACCTTGGGACTACACCAGGGCACAGATACGCAGTATTTT CASTLGLHQGTDTQYF
NA TRBJ1-1 few TRBV7-9 TGTGCCAGCAGTTCCCTAGGTCAGGGCCAAGTCCCTGAAGCTTTCTTT CASSSLGQGQVPEAFF
NA TRBJ2-3 NA TRBV30 TGTGCCTGGGGGCCCATGAGCACAGATACGCAGTATTTT CAWGPMSTDTQYF
NA TRBJ2-3 NA TRBV6-6 TGTGCCAGCAGTTACGGGGTAGCGTGGGCTATCGATACGCAGTATTTT CASSYGVAWAIDTQYF
NA TRBJ1-2 NA TRBV28 TGTGCCAGCATTCCAATGGAGTCAGGAGCTAAATGGCTTAGAGGGATTAACTATGGCTACACCTTC CASIPMESGAKWLRGINYGYTF
TRBD1 TRBJ2-3 few TRBV7-9 TGTGCCAGCAGCTTTGGGACAGGGCTAAATACGCAGTATTTT CASSFGTGLNTQYF
TRBD2 TRBJ2-3 NA TRBV6-1 TGTGCCAGCAGTGAGTTTCTAGCGGGGGGCCCGACTCCGCAGTATTTT CASSEFLAGGPTPQYF
NA TRBJ2-2 NA TRBV18 TGTGCCAGCTCACCACAACAGGGTGCCGCCGGGGAGCTGTTTTTT CASSPQQGAAGELFF
NA TRBJ1-3 NA TRBV2 TGTGCCAGCAGCCCGGGTCGACTCTCTGGAAACACCATATATTTT CASSPGRLSGNTIYF
NA TRBJ1-6 once TRBV10-1 TGCGCCACGAGACAGAATTCACCCCTCCACTTT CATRQNSPLHF
NA TRBJ1-2 NA TRBV14 TGTGCCAGCTCTTTCGGGTTGCGCGGCTACACCTTC CASSFGLRGYTF
NA TRBJ2-3 NA TRBV6-5 TGTGCCAGCATCCCGACAGGGCGGGGTACGCAGTATTTT CASIPTGRGTQYF
TRBD2 TRBJ2-1 NA TRBV9 TGTGCCAGCAGCCCGGGAGGGCATAACGGCGAGTTCTTC CASSPGGHNGEFF
NA TRBJ1-5 NA TRBV28 TGTGCCAGCAGTTTTAATCGTCAGCCCCAGCATTTT CASSFNRQPQHF
NA TRBJ2-1 few TRBV10-3 TGTGCCATCAGCATTACAGGGATCAACAATGAGCAGTTCTTC CAISITGINNEQFF
TRBD2 TRBJ2-5 NA TRBV10-2 TGCGCCAGCAGTGGGCTAGCGGCCTTAGAGACCCAGTACTTC CASSGLAALETQYF
TRBD1 TRBJ1-1 few TRBV4-2 TGTGCCAGCAGCCCCCAAGGGGGACAGGGGACTGAAGCTTTCTTT CASSPQGGQGTEAFF
NA TRBJ1-2 few TRBV30 TGTGCCTGGAGTGTACTGGGACAAAGAAACTATGGCTACACCTTC CAWSVLGQRNYGYTF
NA TRBJ2-7 NA TRBV6-1 TGTGCCAGCAGGACCGGGATAGGCGAGCAGTACTTC CASRTGIGEQYF
TRBD1 TRBJ2-2 NA TRBV10-1 TGCGCCAGCAGTGACCGACGGAGAGGACAGGGGGCAAACGGGGAGCTGTTTTTT CASSDRRRGQGANGELFF
TRBD1 TRBJ1-3 few TRBV7-9 TGTGCCAGCAGCTTATCCGGGACAGGGGTCTCTGGAAACACCATATATTTT CASSLSGTGVSGNTIYF
NA TRBJ2-7 NA TRBV1 TGCACCAGCAGCCAAGATCCGGAGGGTCTTTTGGAGCAGTACTTC CTSSQDPEGLLEQYF
NA TRBJ1-2 once TRBV2 TGTGCCAGCAGCGAAACAGGCCCGAGCTACACCTTC CASSETGPSYTF
TRBD1 TRBJ1-5 NA TRBV28 TGTGCCAGCAGTTTTTCCGGGACAGGGGTAGGGTATCAGCCCCAGCATTTT CASSFSGTGVGYQPQHF
NA TRBJ2-3 NA TRBV30 TGTGCCTGGAGTGTACTCGCAGCGCGCAGCACAGATACGCAGTATTTT CAWSVLAARSTDTQYF
NA TRBJ1-2 NA TRBV19 TGTGCCAGTATAGGCAGGGATGAATTTAACTATGGCTACACCTTC CASIGRDEFNYGYTF
TRBD1 TRBJ2-7 NA TRBV7-6 TGTGCCAGCAGCTTAGTAGGGCAGGGGGCCATTGGGTACGAGCAGTACTTC CASSLVGQGAIGYEQYF
NA TRBJ1-5 NA TRBV6-5 TGTGCCAGCAGTTACGTCCGGGATCAGCCCCAGCATTTT CASSYVRDQPQHF
NA TRBJ1-5 NA TRBV2 TGTGCCAGCACGGGACTCCCGCATAGCAATCAGCCCCAGCATTTT CASTGLPHSNQPQHF
NA TRBJ1-5 NA TRBV19 TGTGCCAGTAGTACAACAACCCAGGGGACGGCTCAGCCCCAGCATTTT CASSTTTQGTAQPQHF
TRBD2 TRBJ2-5 NA TRBV19 TGTGCCAGCAGGACTAGCGGGAGAATTGAGACCCAGTACTTC CASRTSGRIETQYF
TRBD1 TRBJ2-1 NA TRBV7-6 TGTGCCAGCAGCTTCCGGGACAGGGCTTACAATGAGCAGTTCTTC CASSFRDRAYNEQFF